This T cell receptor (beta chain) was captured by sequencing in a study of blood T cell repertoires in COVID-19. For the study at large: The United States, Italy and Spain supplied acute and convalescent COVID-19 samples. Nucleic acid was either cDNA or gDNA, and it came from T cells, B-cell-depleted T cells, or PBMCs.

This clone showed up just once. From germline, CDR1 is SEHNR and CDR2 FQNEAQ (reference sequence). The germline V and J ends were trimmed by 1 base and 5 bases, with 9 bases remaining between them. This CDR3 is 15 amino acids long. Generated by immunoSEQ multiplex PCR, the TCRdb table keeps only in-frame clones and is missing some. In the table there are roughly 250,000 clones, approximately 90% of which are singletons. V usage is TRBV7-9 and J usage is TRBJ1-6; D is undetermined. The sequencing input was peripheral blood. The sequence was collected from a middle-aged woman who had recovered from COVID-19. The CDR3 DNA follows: TGTGCCAGCAGCTTAGGGCGACGGGATAATTCACCCCTCCACTTT. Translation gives CASSLGRRDNSPLHF.